The clone carrying this T cell receptor beta chain was picked up a small number of times. This specimen comes from a study of CDR3 diversity in severe acne. The CDR3 sequence is 18 residues long. In germline, CDR1 is SGHNT, CDR2 YYREEE (reference sequence). The V and J ends lost 4 bases and 5 bases respectively, with 27 bases between them. TCRdb processed the PCR reads anew with MiXCR; each CDR3 protein has one entry. The sample includes around 94,000 distinct CDR3 sequences, 51% of them seen just once. This clonotype was obtained from a male donor with acne. This chain connects TRBV5-4 to TRBJ1-2; tentative D call: TRBD1 (5 bases). The sample taken for sequencing was blood. In DNA, the CDR3 is TGTGCCAGCAGCCCGGACTTTACGGGGCTATTTCCTATGTATGGCTACACCTTC. Translation gives CASSPDFTGLFPMYGYTF. Full variable domain (outside the CDR3, taken from reference TRBV5-4 and TRBJ1-2): ETGVTQSPTHLIKTRGQQVTLRCSSQSGHNTVSWYQQALGQGPQFIFQYYREEENGRGNFPPRFSGLQFPNYSSELNVNALELDDSALYLCASSPDFTGLFPMYGYTFGSGTRLTVV.